This TCR beta chain was retrieved from a study of T cells after yellow fever vaccination. Overall study: Preparing low-cell-number fractions relied on SMART-Seq v4 Ultra Low Input.

General observations from the study: Clonotypes appearing in both CD4 and CD8 compartments existed, and their share was small.

Turning to this clonotype: Its antigen is unidentified.

The CDR3 covers 16 residues. Germline assignment: CDR1 SGDLS and CDR2 YYNGEE. Trimming took 4 bases from V and 0 from J; bases not matched to a gene: 5. TCRdb used MiXCR to reprocess the 5' RACE reads, holding one entry per CDR3 protein. Among roughly 68,000 distinct CDR3 sequences listed, under 8% were seen once. The sequence derives from a man younger than 30 who received the YFV17D yellow fever vaccine. The source was CD8+ T cells sorted from PBMCs, collected around 45 days after the first yellow fever vaccination. This chain connects TRBV9 to TRBJ2-2; the match to TRBD1 covers 8 bases. The DNA for the CDR3 is TGTGCCAGCAGCCTGACAGGGGAGACGAACACCGGGGAGCTGTTTTTT. Its protein is CASSLTGETNTGELFF.